This T cell receptor beta chain was found in a study of T cell changes during pregnancy in multiple sclerosis. TCRdb keeps only in-frame clones here, not all; method: immunoSEQ multiplex PCR. The sample yields tens of thousands of clones, around nine tenths seen once. Trimming removed 4 bases from V and 5 bases from J; junction bases left unmatched: 6. The germline gives CDR1 SGHRS, CDR2 YFSETQ. This CDR3 spans 15 amino acids. V gene TRBV5-1 combines with J gene TRBJ2-7, with 13 bases identical to TRBD2. This clonotype originated in a female donor with multiple sclerosis, enrolled in a pregnancy study. The sequencing used CD4+ T cells from peripheral blood mononuclear cells, collected in the second trimester of pregnancy. CDR3 sequence reads: CASSERTSGRDEQYF. The CDR3, as DNA: TGCGCCAGCAGCGAGAGGACTAGCGGGAGAGACGAGCAGTACTTC.